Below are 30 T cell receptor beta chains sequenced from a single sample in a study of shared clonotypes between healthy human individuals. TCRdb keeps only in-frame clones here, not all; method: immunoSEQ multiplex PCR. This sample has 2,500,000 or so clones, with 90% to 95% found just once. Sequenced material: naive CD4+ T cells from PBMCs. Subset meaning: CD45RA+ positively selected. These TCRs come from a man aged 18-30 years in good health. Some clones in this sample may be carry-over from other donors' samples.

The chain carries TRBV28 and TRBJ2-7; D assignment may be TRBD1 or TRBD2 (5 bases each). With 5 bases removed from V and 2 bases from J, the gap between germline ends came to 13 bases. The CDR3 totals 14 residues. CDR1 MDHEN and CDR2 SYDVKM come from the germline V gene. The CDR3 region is CASSRQRGTYEQYF. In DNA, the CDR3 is TGTGCCAGCAGTCGCCAGAGGGGAACCTACGAGCAGTACTTC.

The CDR3 protein is CASSPGSFSGNTIYF. Written as DNA, the CDR3 is TGTGCCAGCAGTCCCGGCAGCTTCTCTGGAAACACCATATATTTT. The V call is TRBV11-2, the J call TRBJ1-3; D remains ambiguous. Germline-derived CDR1 and CDR2 are SGHAT and FQNNGV. Trimming stripped 6 bases from V and 0 bases from J, with 12 bases between. There are 15 residues in the CDR3.

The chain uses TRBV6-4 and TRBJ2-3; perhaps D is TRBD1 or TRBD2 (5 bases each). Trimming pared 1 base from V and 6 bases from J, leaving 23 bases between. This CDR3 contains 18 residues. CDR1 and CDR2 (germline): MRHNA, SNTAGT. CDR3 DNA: TGTGCCAGCAGTGACTTTCCCAGCGGCACACCAGGGCGGGATACGCAGTATTTT. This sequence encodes CASSDFPSGTPGRDTQYF.

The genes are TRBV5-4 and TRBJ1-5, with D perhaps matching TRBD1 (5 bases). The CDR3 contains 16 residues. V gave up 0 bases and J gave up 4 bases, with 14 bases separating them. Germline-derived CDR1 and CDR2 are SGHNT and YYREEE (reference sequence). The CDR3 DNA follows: TGTGCCAGCAGCTTGGCTGGCCAGAGGGGAAATCAGCCCCAGCATTTT. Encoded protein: CASSLAGQRGNQPQHF.

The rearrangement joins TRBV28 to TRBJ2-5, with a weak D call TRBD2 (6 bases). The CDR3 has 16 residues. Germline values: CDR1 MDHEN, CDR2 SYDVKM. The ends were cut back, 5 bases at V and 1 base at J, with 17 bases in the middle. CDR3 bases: TGTGCCAGCAGTCCCCCACGGGGGAGAAGCCAAGAGACCCAGTACTTC. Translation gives CASSPPRGRSQETQYF. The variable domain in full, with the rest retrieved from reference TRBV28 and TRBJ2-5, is DVKVTQSSRYLVKRTGEKVFLECVQDMDHENMFWYRQDPGLGLRLIYFSYDVKMKEKGDIPEGYSVSREKKERFSLILESASTNQTSMYLCASSPPRGRSQETQYFGPGTRLLVL.

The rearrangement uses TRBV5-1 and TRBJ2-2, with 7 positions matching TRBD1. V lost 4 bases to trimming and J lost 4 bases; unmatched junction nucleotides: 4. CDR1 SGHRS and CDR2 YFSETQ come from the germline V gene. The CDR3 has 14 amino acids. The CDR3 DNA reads TGCGCCAGCAGCGAGGGGGCGGGCACCGGGGAGCTGTTTTTT. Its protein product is CASSEGAGTGELFF. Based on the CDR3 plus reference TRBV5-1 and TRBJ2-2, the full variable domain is KAGVTQTPRYLIKTRGQQVTLSCSPISGHRSVSWYQQTPGQGLQFLFEYFSETQRNKGNFPGRFSGRQFSNSRSEMNVSTLELGDSALYLCASSEGAGTGELFFGEGSRLTVL.

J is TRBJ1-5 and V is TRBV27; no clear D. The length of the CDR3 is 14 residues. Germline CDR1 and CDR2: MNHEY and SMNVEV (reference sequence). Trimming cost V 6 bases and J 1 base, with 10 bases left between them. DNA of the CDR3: TGTGCCAGCAGGCCGAATGGGAGCAATCAGCCCCAGCATTTT. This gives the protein CASRPNGSNQPQHF.

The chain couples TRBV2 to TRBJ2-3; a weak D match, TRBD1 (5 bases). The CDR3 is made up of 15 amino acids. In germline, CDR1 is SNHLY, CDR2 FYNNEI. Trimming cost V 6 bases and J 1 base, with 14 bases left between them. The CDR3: CASSPDTAGTDTQYF. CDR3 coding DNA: TGTGCCAGCAGCCCGGACACCGCTGGCACAGATACGCAGTATTTT.

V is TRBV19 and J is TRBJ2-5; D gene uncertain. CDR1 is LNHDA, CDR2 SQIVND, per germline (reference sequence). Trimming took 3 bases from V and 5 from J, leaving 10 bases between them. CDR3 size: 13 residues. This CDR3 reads CASSIQSGETQYF. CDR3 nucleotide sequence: TGTGCCAGTAGTATCCAGTCAGGCGAGACCCAGTACTTC.

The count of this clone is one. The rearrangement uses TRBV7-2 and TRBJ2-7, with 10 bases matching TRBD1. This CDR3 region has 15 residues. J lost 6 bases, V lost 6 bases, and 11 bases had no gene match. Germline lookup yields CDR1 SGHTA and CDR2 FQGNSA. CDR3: CASRQTGTGVREQYF. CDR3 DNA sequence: TGTGCCAGCAGGCAGACCGGGACAGGGGTGCGCGAGCAGTACTTC.

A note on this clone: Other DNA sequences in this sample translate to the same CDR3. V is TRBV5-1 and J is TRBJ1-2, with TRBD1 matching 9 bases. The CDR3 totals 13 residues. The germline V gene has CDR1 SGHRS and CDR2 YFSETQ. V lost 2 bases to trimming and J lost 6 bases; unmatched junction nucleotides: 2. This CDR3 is CASSFRDRDGYTF. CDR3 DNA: TGCGCCAGCAGCTTCCGGGACAGGGATGGCTACACCTTC.

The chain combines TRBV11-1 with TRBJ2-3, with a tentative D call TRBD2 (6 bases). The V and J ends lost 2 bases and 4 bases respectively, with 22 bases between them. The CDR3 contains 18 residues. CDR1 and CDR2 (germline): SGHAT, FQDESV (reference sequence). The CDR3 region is CASSLTGAAGLRADTQYF. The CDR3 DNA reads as TGTGCCAGCAGCTTAACCGGAGCGGCGGGGCTTCGGGCAGATACGCAGTATTTT. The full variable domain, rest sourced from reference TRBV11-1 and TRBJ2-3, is EAEVAQSPRYKITEKSQAVAFWCDPISGHATLYWYRQILGQGPELLVQFQDESVVDDSQLPKDRFSAERLKGVDSTLKIQPAELGDSAMYLCASSLTGAAGLRADTQYFGPGTRLTVL.

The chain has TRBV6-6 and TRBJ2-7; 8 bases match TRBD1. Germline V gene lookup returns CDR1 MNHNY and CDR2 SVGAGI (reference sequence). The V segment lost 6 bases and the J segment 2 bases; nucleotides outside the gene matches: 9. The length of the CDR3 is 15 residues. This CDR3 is CASSLGTGAPYEQYF. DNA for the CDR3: TGTGCCAGCAGCTTAGGGACAGGCGCGCCCTACGAGCAGTACTTC.

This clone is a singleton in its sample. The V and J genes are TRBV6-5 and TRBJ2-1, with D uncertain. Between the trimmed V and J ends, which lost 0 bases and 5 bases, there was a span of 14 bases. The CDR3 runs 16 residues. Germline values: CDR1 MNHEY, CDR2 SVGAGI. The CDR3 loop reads CASSYSPGGGDNEQFF. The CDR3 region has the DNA TGTGCCAGCAGTTACTCCCCAGGTGGTGGGGACAATGAGCAGTTCTTC.

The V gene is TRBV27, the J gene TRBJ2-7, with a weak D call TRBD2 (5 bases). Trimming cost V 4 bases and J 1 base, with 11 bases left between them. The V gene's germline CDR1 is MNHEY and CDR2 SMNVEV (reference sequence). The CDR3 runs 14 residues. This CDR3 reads CASSSQGGSYEQYF. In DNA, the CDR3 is TGTGCCAGCAGTTCCCAAGGCGGGTCCTACGAGCAGTACTTC.

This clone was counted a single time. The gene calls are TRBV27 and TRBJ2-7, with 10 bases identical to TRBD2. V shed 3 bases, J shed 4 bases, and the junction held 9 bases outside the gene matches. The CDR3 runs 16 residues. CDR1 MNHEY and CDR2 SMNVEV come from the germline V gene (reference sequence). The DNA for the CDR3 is TGTGCCAGCAGTTTTTCGCTAGCGGGAGTCTTTTACGAGCAGTACTTC. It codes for CASSFSLAGVFYEQYF.

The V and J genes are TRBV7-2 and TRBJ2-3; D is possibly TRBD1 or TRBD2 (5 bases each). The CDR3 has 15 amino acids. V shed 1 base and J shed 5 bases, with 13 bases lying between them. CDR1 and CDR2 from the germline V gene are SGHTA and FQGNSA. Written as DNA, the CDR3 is TGTGCCAGCAGCTTAGTGTGGGGTGGGGGAGATACGCAGTATTTT. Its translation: CASSLVWGGGDTQYF.

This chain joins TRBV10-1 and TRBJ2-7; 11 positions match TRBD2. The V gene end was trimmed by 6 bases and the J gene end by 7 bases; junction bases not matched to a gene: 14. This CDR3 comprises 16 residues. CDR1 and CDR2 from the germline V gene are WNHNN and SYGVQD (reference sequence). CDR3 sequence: CASSAQALAGAREQYF. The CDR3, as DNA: TGCGCCAGCAGCGCCCAGGCACTAGCGGGAGCGCGGGAGCAGTACTTC.

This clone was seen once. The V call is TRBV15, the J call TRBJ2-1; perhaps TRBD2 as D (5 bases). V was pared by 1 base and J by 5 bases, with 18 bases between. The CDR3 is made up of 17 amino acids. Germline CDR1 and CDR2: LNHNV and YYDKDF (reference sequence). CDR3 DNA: TGTGCCACCAGCAGAGGCGGAGGCCTAGGCCCACACAATGAGCAGTTCTTC. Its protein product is CATSRGGGLGPHNEQFF.

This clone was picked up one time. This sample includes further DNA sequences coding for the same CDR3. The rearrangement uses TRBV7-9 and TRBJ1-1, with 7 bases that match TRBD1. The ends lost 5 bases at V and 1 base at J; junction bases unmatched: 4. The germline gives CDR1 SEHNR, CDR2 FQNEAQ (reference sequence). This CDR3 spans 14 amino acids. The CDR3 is CASSPRTGNTEAFF. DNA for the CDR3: TGTGCCAGCAGCCCCCGGACAGGGAACACTGAAGCTTTCTTT.

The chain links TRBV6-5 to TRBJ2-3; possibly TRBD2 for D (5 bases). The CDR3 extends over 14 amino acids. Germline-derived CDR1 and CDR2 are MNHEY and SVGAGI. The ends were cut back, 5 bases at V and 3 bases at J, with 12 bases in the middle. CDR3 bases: TGTGCCAGCAGTGGGCGGGTGCGGACAGATACGCAGTATTTT. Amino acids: CASSGRVRTDTQYF.

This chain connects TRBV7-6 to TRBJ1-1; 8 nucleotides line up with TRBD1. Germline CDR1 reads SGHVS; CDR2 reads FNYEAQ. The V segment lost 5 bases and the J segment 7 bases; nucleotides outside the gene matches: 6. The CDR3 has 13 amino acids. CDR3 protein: CASSTGQALEAFF. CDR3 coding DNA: TGTGCCAGCAGCACGGGACAGGCACTTGAAGCTTTCTTT.

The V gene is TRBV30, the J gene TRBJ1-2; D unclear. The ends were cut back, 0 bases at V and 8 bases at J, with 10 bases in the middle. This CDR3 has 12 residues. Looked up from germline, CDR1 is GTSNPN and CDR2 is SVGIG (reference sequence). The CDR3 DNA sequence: TGTGCCTGGAGTGTACGCAGGTCGGGCTACACCTTC. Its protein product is CAWSVRRSGYTF.

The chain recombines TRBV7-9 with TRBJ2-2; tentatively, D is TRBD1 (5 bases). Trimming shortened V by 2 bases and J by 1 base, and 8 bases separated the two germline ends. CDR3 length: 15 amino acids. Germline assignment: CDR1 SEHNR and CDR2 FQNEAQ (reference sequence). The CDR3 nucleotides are TGTGCCAGCAGCTTACTCCAGGGGAACACCGGGGAGCTGTTTTTT. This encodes CASSLLQGNTGELFF. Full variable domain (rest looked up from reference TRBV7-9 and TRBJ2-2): DTGVSQNPRHKITKRGQNVTFRCDPISEHNRLYWYRQTLGQGPEFLTYFQNEAQLEKSRLLSDRFSAERPKGSFSTLEIQRTEQGDSAMYLCASSLLQGNTGELFFGEGSRLTVL.

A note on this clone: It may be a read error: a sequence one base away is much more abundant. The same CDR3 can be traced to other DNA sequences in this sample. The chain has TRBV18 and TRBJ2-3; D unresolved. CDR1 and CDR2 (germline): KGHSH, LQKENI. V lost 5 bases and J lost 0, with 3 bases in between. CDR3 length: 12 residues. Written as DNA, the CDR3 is TGTGCCAGCTCAGCAAGCACAGATACGCAGTATTTT. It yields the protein CASSASTDTQYF.

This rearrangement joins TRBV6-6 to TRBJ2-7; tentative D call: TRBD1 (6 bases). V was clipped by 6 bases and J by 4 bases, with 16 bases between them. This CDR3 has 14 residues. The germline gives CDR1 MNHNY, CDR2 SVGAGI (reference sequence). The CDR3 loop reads CASSRGGQGYEQYF. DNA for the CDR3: TGTGCCAGCAGCCGAGGGGGTCAGGGGTACGAGCAGTACTTC.

The CDR3 DNA is TGTGCCATCAGCGGACAGGGGTTCACCGGGGAGCTGTTTTTT. It translates to CAISGQGFTGELFF. V is TRBV10-3 and J is TRBJ2-2, with 9 bases aligning to TRBD1. V dropped 6 bases and J dropped 4; count of bases not matched to a gene: 3. CDR1 is ENHRY, CDR2 SYGVKD, per germline. This CDR3 region has 14 residues.

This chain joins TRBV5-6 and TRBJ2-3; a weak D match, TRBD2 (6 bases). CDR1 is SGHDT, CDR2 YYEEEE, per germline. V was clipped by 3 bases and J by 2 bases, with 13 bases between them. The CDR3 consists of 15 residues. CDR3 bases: TGTGCCAGCAGCTCAACCCGGGACTTCACAGATACGCAGTATTTT. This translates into CASSSTRDFTDTQYF.

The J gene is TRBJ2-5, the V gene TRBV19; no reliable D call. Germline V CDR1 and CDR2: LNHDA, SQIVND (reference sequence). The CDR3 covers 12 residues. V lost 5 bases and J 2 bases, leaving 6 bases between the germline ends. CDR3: CASSGRQETQYF. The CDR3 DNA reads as TGTGCCAGTAGTGGCAGACAAGAGACCCAGTACTTC.

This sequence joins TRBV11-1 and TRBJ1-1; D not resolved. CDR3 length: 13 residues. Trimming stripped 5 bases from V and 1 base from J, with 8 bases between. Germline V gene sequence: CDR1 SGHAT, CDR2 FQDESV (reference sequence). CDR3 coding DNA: TGTGCCAGCAGCGCGGGAGGGAACACTGAAGCTTTCTTT. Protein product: CASSAGGNTEAFF.